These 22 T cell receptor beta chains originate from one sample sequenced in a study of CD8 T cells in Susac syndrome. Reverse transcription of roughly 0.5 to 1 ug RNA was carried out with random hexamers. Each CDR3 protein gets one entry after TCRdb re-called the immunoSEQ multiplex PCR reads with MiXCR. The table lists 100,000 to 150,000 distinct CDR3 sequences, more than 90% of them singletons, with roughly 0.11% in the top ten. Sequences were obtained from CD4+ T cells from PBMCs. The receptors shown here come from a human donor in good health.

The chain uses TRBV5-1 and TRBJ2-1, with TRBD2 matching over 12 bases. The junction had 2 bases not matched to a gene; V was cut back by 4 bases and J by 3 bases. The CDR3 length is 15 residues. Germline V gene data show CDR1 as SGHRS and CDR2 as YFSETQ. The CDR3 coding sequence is TGCGCCAGCAGCACGACTAGCGGGAGCTACAATGAGCAGTTCTTC. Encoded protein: CASSTTSGSYNEQFF.

CDR3 nucleotides: TGTGCCAGCAGTGTCCGGGACAGGGGGCTATACGAGCAGTACTTC. This encodes CASSVRDRGLYEQYF. J is TRBJ2-7 and V is TRBV6-1; 12 bases fit TRBD1. The CDR3 has 15 amino acids. The junction had 5 bases not matched to a gene; V was cut back by 4 bases and J by 4 bases. Per germline, CDR1 MNHNS and CDR2 SASEGT.

CDR3 coding DNA: TGCAGCGTTGAGCTAGCGGGAGGGCCTCACTACGAGCAGTACTTC. Encoded protein: CSVELAGGPHYEQYF. The V and J genes are TRBV29-1 and TRBJ2-7, with TRBD2 matching over 12 bases. Germline V lookup: CDR1 SQVTM, CDR2 ANQGSEA. Losses at the gene ends were 3 bases for V and 3 bases for J; bases not matched to a gene: 6. The CDR3 is 15 amino acids.

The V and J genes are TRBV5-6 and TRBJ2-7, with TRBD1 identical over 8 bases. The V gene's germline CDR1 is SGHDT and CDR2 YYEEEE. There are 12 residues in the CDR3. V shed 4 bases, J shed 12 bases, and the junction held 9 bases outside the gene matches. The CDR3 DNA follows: TGTGCCAGCAGCGCCGGACAGGGCACGTTGTACTTC. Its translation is CASSAGQGTLYF.

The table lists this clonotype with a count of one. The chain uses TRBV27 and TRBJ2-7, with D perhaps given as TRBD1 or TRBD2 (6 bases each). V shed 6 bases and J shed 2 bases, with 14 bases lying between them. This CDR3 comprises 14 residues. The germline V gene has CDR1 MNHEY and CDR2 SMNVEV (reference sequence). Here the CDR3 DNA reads TGTGCCAGCAGCCCCCGGGGGCTTCCCTACGAGCAGTACTTC. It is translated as CASSPRGLPYEQYF.

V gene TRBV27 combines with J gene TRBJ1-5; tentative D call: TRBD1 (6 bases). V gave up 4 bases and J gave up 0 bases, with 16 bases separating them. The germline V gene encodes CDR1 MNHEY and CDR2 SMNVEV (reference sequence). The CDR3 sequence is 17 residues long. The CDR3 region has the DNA TGTGCCAGCAGTTCCCTCGTCGGGGGACATAGCAATCAGCCCCAGCATTTT. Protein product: CASSSLVGGHSNQPQHF.

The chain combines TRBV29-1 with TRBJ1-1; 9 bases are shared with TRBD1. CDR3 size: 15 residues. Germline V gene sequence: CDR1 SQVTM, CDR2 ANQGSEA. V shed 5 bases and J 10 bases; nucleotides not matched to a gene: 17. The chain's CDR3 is CSVSPRDRVSPGAFF. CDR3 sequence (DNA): TGCAGCGTTTCCCCCCGGGACAGGGTCTCCCCGGGAGCTTTCTTT.

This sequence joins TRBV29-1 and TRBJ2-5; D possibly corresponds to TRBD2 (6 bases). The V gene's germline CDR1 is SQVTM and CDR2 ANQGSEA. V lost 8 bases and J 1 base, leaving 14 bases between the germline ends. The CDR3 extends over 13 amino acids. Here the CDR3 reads CSSDGGGQETQYF. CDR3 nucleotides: TGCAGCTCCGACGGGGGAGGCCAAGAGACCCAGTACTTC. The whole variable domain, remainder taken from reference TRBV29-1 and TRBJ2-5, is SAVISQKPSRDICQRGTSLTIQCQVDSQVTMMFWYRQQPGQSLTLIATANQGSEATYESGFVIDKFPISRPNLTFSTLTVSNMSPEDSSIYLCSSDGGGQETQYFGPGTRLLVL.

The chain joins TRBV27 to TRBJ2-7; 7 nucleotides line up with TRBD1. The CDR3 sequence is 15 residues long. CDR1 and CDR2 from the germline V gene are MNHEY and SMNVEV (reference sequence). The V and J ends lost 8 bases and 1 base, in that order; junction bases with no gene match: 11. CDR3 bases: TGTGCCAGCGCGCTCGGGACAGTCAAATCCTACGAGCAGTACTTC. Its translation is CASALGTVKSYEQYF.

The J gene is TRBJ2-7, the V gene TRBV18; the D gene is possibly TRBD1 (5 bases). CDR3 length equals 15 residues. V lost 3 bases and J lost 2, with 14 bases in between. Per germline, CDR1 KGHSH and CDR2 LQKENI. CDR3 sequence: CASSPSRQLAYEQYF. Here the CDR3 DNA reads TGTGCCAGCTCACCGTCTAGACAGCTCGCCTACGAGCAGTACTTC.

The CDR3 sequence is CATRQAQNTEAFF. The CDR3 region has the DNA TGTGCCACTCGACAGGCGCAAAACACTGAAGCTTTCTTT. The chain uses TRBV19 and TRBJ1-1, with a tentative D call TRBD1 (6 bases). The CDR3 runs 13 residues. Germline values: CDR1 LNHDA, CDR2 SQIVND (reference sequence). With 10 bases removed from V and 2 bases from J, the gap between germline ends came to 14 bases.

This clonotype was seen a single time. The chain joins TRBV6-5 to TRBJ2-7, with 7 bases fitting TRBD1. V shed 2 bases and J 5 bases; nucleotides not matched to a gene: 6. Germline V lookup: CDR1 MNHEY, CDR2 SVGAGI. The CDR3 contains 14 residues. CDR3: CASSYADRYHEQYF. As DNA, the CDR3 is TGTGCCAGCAGTTACGCGGACAGGTACCACGAGCAGTACTTC.

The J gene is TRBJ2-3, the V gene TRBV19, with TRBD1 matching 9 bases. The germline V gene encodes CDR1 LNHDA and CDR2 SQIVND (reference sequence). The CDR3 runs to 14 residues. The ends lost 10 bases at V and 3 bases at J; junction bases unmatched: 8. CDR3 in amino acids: CATSDRGWTDTQYF. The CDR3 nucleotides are TGTGCCACCTCCGACAGGGGGTGGACAGATACGCAGTATTTT.

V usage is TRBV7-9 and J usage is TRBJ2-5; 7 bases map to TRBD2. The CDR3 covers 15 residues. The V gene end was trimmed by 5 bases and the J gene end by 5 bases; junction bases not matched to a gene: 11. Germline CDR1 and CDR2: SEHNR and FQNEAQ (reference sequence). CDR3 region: CASSPLGLGAETQYF. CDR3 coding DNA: TGTGCCAGCAGCCCCCTCGGACTAGGAGCGGAGACCCAGTACTTC.

The CDR3 region has the DNA TGCAGCGTCGGCTACGGGAGGGCCTCCTACAATGAGCAGTTCTTC. Amino acid sequence: CSVGYGRASYNEQFF. The chain carries TRBV29-1 and TRBJ2-1, with TRBD2 identical over 8 bases. Germline V CDR1 and CDR2: SQVTM, ANQGSEA. Trimming took 6 bases from V and 0 from J; bases not matched to a gene: 7. The CDR3 contains 15 residues.

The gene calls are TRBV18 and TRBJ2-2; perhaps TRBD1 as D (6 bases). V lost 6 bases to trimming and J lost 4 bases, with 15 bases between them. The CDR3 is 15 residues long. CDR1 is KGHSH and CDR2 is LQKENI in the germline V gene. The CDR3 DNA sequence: TGTGCCAGCTCCTCCTCCGGGACATCCACCGGGGAGCTGTTTTTT. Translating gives CASSSSGTSTGELFF. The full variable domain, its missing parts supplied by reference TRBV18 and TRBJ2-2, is NAGVMQNPRHLVRRRGQEARLRCSPMKGHSHVYWYRQLPEEGLKFMVYLQKENIIDESGMPKERFSAEFPKEGPSILRIQQVVRGDSAAYFCASSSSGTSTGELFFGEGSRLTVL.

Here the CDR3 reads CASSLELAGGQETQYF. CDR3 bases: TGCGCCAGCAGCTTGGAACTAGCGGGAGGACAAGAGACCCAGTACTTC. V and J are TRBV5-1 and TRBJ2-5, with TRBD2 matching 12 bases. The V gene end was trimmed by 0 bases and the J gene end by 2 bases; junction bases not matched to a gene: 2. Per the germline V gene, CDR1 is SGHRS and CDR2 is YFSETQ. CDR3 length: 16 residues.

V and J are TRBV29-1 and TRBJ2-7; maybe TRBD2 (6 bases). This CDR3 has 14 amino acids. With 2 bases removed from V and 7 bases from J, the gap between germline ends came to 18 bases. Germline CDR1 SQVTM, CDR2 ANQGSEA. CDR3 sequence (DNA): TGCAGCGTTGAAAGGGCCAGGAGGGGTGGTGAGCAGTACTTC. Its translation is CSVERARRGGEQYF.

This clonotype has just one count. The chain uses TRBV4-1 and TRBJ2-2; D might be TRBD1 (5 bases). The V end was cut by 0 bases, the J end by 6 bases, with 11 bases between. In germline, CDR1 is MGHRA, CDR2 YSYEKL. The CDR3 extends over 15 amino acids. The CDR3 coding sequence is TGCGCCAGCAGCCAAGAAAAGGGGATGGCCGGGGAGCTGTTTTTT. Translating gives CASSQEKGMAGELFF.

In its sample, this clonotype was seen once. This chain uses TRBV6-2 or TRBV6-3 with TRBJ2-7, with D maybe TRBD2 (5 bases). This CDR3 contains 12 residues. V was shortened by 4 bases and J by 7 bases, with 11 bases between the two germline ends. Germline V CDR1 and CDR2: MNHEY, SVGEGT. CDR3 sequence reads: CASSSSRREQYF. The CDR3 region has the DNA TGTGCCAGCAGTTCGTCGCGGAGGGAGCAGTACTTC.

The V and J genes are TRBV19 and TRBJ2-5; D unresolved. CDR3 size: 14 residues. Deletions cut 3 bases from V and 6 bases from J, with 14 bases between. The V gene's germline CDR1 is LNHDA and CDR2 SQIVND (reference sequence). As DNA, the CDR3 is TGTGCCAGTAGTATCCGTCTGGGAACCAAGACCCAGTACTTC. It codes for CASSIRLGTKTQYF.

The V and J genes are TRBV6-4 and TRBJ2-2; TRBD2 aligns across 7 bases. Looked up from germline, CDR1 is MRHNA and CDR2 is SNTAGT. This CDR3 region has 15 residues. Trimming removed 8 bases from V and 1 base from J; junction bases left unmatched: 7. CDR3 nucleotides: TGTGCCAGCGGCCTCGCTAGCGGGAACACCGGGGAGCTGTTTTTT. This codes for CASGLASGNTGELFF.